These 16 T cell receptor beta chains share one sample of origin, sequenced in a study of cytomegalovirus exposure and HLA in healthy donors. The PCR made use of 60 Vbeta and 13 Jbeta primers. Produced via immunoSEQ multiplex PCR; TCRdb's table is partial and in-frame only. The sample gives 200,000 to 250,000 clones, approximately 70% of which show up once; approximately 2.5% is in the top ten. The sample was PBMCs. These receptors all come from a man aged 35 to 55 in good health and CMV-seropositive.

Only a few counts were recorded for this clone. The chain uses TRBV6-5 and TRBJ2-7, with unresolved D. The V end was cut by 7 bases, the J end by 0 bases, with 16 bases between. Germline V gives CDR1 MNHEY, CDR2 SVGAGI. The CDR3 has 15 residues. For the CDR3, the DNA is TGTGCCAGCAACACACCGGAGCAGTTCTCCTACGAGCAGTACTTC. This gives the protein CASNTPEQFSYEQYF.

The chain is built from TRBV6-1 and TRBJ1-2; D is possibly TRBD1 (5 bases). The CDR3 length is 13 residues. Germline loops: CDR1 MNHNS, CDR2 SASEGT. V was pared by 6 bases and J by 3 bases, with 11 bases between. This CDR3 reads CASSTQGDYGYTF. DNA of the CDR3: TGTGCCAGCAGCACTCAAGGGGACTATGGCTACACCTTC.

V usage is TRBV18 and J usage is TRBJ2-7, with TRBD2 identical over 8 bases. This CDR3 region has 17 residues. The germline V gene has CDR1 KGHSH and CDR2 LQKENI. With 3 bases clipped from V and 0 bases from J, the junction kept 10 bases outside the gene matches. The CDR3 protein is CASSPRMSGGFSYEQYF. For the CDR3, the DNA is TGTGCCAGCTCACCCCGAATGAGCGGGGGTTTCTCCTACGAGCAGTACTTC.

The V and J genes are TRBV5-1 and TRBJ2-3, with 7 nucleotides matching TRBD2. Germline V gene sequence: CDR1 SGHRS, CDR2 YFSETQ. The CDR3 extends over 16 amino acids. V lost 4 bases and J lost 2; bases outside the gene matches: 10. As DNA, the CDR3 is TGCGCCAGCAGCCTGGGAGGGTCTAAGACCACAGATACGCAGTATTTT. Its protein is CASSLGGSKTTDTQYF.

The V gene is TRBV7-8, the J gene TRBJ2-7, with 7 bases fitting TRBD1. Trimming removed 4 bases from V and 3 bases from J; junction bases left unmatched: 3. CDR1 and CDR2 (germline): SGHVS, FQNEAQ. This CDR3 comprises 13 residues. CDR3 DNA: TGTGCCAGCAGCTCCGGACAGGTCTACGAGCAGTACTTC. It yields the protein CASSSGQVYEQYF.

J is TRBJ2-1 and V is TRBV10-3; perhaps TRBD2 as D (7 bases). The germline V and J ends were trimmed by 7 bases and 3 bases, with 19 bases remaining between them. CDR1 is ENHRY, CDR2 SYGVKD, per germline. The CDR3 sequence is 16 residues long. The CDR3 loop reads CAITNLSGGHYNEQFF. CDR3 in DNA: TGTGCCATCACTAACTTGTCCGGGGGGCACTACAATGAGCAGTTCTTC.

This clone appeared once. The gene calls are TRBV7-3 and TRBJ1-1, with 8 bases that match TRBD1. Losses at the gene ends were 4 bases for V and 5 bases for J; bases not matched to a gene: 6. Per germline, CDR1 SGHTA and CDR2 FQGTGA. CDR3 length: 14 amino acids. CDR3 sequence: CASSSGQGETEAFF. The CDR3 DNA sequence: TGTGCCAGCAGCTCCGGACAGGGTGAAACTGAAGCTTTCTTT.

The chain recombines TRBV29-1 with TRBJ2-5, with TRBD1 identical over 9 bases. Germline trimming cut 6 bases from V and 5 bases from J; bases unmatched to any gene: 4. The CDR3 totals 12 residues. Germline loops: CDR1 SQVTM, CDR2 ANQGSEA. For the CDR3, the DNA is TGCAGCGTAACAGGGGGCCAGGAGACCCAGTACTTC. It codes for CSVTGGQETQYF. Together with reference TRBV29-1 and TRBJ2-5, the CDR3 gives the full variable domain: SAVISQKPSRDICQRGTSLTIQCQVDSQVTMMFWYRQQPGQSLTLIATANQGSEATYESGFVIDKFPISRPNLTFSTLTVSNMSPEDSSIYLCSVTGGQETQYFGPGTRLLVL.

This CDR3 reads CASSLTSGGNTQYF. For the CDR3, the DNA is TGTGCCAGCAGCCTCACTAGCGGGGGTAATACGCAGTATTTT. This rearrangement joins TRBV2 to TRBJ2-3; TRBD2 matches 11 bases. V lost 6 bases and J lost 7; bases outside the gene matches: 6. CDR3 length: 14 amino acids. Germline CDR1 and CDR2: SNHLY and FYNNEI.

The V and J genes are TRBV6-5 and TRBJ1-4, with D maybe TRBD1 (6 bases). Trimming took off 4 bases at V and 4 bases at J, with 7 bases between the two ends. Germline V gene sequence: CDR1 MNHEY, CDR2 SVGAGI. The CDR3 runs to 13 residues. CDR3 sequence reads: CASSLDSNEKLFF. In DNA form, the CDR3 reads TGTGCCAGCAGTTTGGACAGTAATGAAAAACTGTTTTTT.

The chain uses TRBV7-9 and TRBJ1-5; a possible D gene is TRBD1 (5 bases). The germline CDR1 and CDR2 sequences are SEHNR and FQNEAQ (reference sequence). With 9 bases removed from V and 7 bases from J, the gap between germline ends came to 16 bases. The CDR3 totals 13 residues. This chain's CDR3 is CASGEQGEQPQHF. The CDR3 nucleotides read TGTGCCAGTGGAGAGCAGGGTGAGCAGCCCCAGCATTTT.

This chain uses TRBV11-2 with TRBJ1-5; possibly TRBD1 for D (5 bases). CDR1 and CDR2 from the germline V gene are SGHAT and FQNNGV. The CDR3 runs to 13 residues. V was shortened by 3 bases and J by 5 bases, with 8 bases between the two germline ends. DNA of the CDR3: TGTGCCAGCAGCTTGGGGCTTTATCAGCCCCAGCATTTT. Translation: CASSLGLYQPQHF.

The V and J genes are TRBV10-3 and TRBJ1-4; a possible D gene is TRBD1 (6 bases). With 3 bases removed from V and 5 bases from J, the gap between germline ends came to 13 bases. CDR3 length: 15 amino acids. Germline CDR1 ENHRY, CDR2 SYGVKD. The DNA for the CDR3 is TGTGCCATCAGTGAAGAGGGGACACAAAATGAAAAACTGTTTTTT. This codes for CAISEEGTQNEKLFF.

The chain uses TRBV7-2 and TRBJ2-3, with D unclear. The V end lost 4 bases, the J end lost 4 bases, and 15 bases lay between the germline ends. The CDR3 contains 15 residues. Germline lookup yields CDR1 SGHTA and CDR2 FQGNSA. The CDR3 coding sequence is TGTGCCAGCAGCTCCCCCTTCGACACCGCAGATACGCAGTATTTT. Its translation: CASSSPFDTADTQYF.

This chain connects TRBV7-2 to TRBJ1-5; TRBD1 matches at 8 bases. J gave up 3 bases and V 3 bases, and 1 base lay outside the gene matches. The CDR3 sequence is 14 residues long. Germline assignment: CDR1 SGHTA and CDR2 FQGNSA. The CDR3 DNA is TGTGCCAGCAGCTTGGGACAGGACAATCAGCCCCAGCATTTT. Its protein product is CASSLGQDNQPQHF.

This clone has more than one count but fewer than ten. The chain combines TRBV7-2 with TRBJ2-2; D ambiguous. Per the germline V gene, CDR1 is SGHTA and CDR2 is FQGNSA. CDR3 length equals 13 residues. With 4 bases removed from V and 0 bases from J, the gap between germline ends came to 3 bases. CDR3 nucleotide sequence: TGTGCCAGCAGCTCAACGAACACCGGGGAGCTGTTTTTT. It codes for CASSSTNTGELFF.